These 29 T cell receptor beta chains share one sample of origin, sequenced in a study of blood T cell repertoires in COVID-19. The repertoire was sequenced with immunoSEQ multiplex PCR; TCRdb's copy has only in-frame clones and lacks some. The table has fewer than 70,000 clones, about 79% seen once; the top ten hold approximately 4.9%. Sequences were obtained from peripheral blood. Receptors were obtained from a human donor in a cohort sampled during active COVID-19.

The CDR3 DNA sequence: TGTGCCAGCAGCGACCGGGACAGGGCAGTAGGGGAGACCCAGTACTTC. Protein product: CASSDRDRAVGETQYF. The chain is built from TRBV7-6 and TRBJ2-5, with 9 bases lining up with TRBD1. This CDR3 comprises 16 residues. With 5 bases clipped from V and 5 bases from J, the junction kept 12 bases outside the gene matches. In germline, CDR1 is SGHVS, CDR2 FNYEAQ.

The V call is TRBV23-1, the J call TRBJ2-6, with D possibly being TRBD1 (6 bases). TRBV23-1 is labeled an ORF, and its function is uncertain. V was trimmed by 6 bases and J by 0 bases, leaving 21 bases between them. The length of the CDR3 is 19 residues. The CDR3 loop reads CASRLTPGQPDSGANVLTF. As DNA, the CDR3 is TGCGCCAGCAGACTAACGCCGGGACAACCAGACTCTGGGGCCAACGTCCTGACTTTC.

This clone was observed a single time. This sequence joins TRBV6-5 and TRBJ1-2, with 8 bases lining up with TRBD1. Per germline, CDR1 MNHEY and CDR2 SVGAGI. The CDR3 contains 15 residues. V dropped 7 bases and J dropped 4; count of bases not matched to a gene: 11. CDR3 DNA: TGTGCCAGCACCCAAGACAGGGGCCTTTTCTATGGCTACACCTTC. Amino acid sequence: CASTQDRGLFYGYTF.

In DNA, the CDR3 is TGTGCCAGCAGCCCGGGACAGGTGGTCTACGAGCAGTACTTC. Protein sequence: CASSPGQVVYEQYF. The chain carries TRBV5-4 and TRBJ2-7, with 8 bases matching TRBD1. The ends lost 4 bases at V and 3 bases at J; junction bases unmatched: 6. Germline V gene sequence: CDR1 SGHNT, CDR2 YYREEE (reference sequence). The CDR3 extends over 14 amino acids.

The rearrangement links TRBV11-3 to TRBJ2-3; 9 bases fit TRBD2. Germline CDR1 and CDR2: SGHNT and YENEEA. J gave up 5 bases and V 8 bases, and 5 bases lay outside the gene matches. The CDR3 is 13 amino acids. The DNA of the CDR3 is TGTGCCAGCGCTGCGGGAGGGGTAGATACGCAGTATTTT. Translating gives CASAAGGVDTQYF. Supplemented by reference TRBV11-3 and TRBJ2-3, the full variable domain reads EAGVVQSPRYKIIEKKQPVAFWCNPISGHNTLYWYLQNLGQGPELLIRYENEEAVDDSQLPKDRFSAERLKGVDSTLKIQPAELGDSAVYLCASAAGGVDTQYFGPGTRLTVL.

The chain employs TRBV28 and TRBJ1-2; 8 bases map to TRBD1. The CDR3 consists of 13 residues. The germline V gene has CDR1 MDHEN and CDR2 SYDVKM. Trimming took 6 bases from V and 8 from J; bases not matched to a gene: 8. In DNA, the CDR3 is TGTGCCAGCAGCATCGACAGGGGCCGGGGCTACACCTTC. This encodes CASSIDRGRGYTF.

The chain uses TRBV7-8 and TRBJ2-7; 11 nucleotides agree with TRBD2. The CDR3 runs 16 residues. The junction had 9 bases not matched to a gene; V was cut back by 4 bases and J by 4 bases. From germline, CDR1 is SGHVS and CDR2 FQNEAQ. The CDR3 nucleotides read TGTGCCAGCAGCTCGACCCTAGCGGGGGGCCGGTACGAGCAGTACTTC. Translated, it gives CASSSTLAGGRYEQYF.

The chain couples TRBV7-2 to TRBJ1-5, with 8 bases fitting TRBD1. CDR3 length: 15 amino acids. V dropped 1 base and J dropped 9; count of bases not matched to a gene: 8. Germline CDR1 and CDR2: SGHTA and FQGNSA. CDR3 nucleotide sequence: TGTGCCAGCAGCTTAGGGAGGCAGGGGGCCGGGCCCCAGCATTTT. Its translation: CASSLGRQGAGPQHF.

This clone was counted a single time. This sequence joins TRBV5-6 and TRBJ1-1, with a weak D call TRBD1 (6 bases). The length of the CDR3 is 13 residues. Per the germline V gene, CDR1 is SGHDT and CDR2 is YYEEEE. With 0 bases removed from V and 11 bases from J, the gap between germline ends came to 14 bases. CDR3 residues: CASSLGTVTAAFF. CDR3 coding DNA: TGTGCCAGCAGCTTGGGGACAGTTACTGCCGCTTTCTTT.

The chain carries TRBV11-2 and TRBJ2-1; no reliable D call. Per the germline V gene, CDR1 is SGHAT and CDR2 is FQNNGV. The CDR3 covers 15 residues. The V gene lost 3 bases and the J gene lost 2 bases, with 11 bases spanning the gap. CDR3 sequence (DNA): TGTGCCAGCAGCTTTGTTGTGGGCGCCTACAATGAGCAGTTCTTC. It codes for CASSFVVGAYNEQFF.

J is TRBJ2-5 and V is TRBV18, with TRBD1 matching 11 bases. The CDR3 runs 18 residues. V dropped 3 bases and J dropped 3; count of bases not matched to a gene: 12. Germline CDR1 reads KGHSH; CDR2 reads LQKENI. CDR3 protein: CASSPLRTGGRKEETQYF. DNA for the CDR3: TGTGCCAGCTCACCCCTGCGGACAGGGGGCCGAAAAGAAGAGACCCAGTACTTC.

The genes are TRBV6-4 and TRBJ2-2, with a weak D call TRBD2 (6 bases). This CDR3 spans 13 amino acids. The germline V gene encodes CDR1 MRHNA and CDR2 SNTAGT. The germline V and J ends were trimmed by 4 bases and 7 bases, with 10 bases remaining between them. The chain's CDR3 is CASSVRENGELFF. CDR3 nucleotides: TGTGCCAGCAGTGTACGGGAGAACGGGGAGCTGTTTTTT.

This clone has more than one count but fewer than ten. The chain uses TRBV11-2 and TRBJ2-7; 10 positions agree with TRBD2. CDR1 is SGHAT and CDR2 is FQNNGV in the germline V gene. The CDR3 sequence is 15 residues long. The trim removed 5 bases at V and 3 bases at J, leaving 7 bases unmatched. The CDR3 region is CASSPSGRKVYEQYF. Here the CDR3 DNA reads TGTGCCAGCAGCCCTAGCGGGAGAAAGGTCTACGAGCAGTACTTC.

The V and J genes are TRBV3-1 (or the pseudogene TRBV3-2) and TRBJ1-1; the D is unclear. Germline V CDR1 and CDR2: LGHDT, YNNKEL (reference sequence). The CDR3 sequence is 14 residues long. Deletions cut 5 bases from V and 0 bases from J, with 10 bases between. CDR3 in DNA: TGTGCCAGCAGCTATTCCCACTTGAACACTGAAGCTTTCTTT. Encoded protein: CASSYSHLNTEAFF.

This CDR3 reads CASSQEGWTYEQYF. CDR3 in DNA: TGTGCCAGCTCCCAGGAGGGGTGGACCTACGAGCAGTACTTC. This chain uses TRBV6-5 with TRBJ2-7, with a weak D call TRBD2 (6 bases). Germline CDR1 reads MNHEY; CDR2 reads SVGAGI. This CDR3 has 14 residues. With 8 bases removed from V and 2 bases from J, the gap between germline ends came to 16 bases.

The chain combines TRBV27 with TRBJ2-7; TRBD1 matches 7 bases. The ends lost 5 bases at V and 2 bases at J; junction bases unmatched: 6. CDR1 MNHEY and CDR2 SMNVEV come from the germline V gene (reference sequence). The CDR3 is 14 amino acids. CDR3 sequence (DNA): TGTGCCAGCAGTCCTGGGACAGCTACCTACGAGCAGTACTTC. Amino acid sequence: CASSPGTATYEQYF.

The chain uses TRBV7-8 and TRBJ2-3, with 9 positions matching TRBD2. This CDR3 comprises 18 residues. CDR1 SGHVS and CDR2 FQNEAQ come from the germline V gene. The V segment lost 5 bases and the J segment 7 bases; nucleotides outside the gene matches: 19. Here the CDR3 DNA reads TGTGCCAGCAGCCTCAATAACTATGGGACTAGCCCAACAAATACGCAGTATTTT. Residues: CASSLNNYGTSPTNTQYF.

In its sample, this clone was seen once. The chain uses TRBV3-1 (or the pseudogene TRBV3-2) and TRBJ2-7; TRBD2 aligns across 9 bases. The CDR3 runs to 16 residues. V lost 0 bases, J lost 2 bases, and 5 bases stayed unmatched. Germline V gives CDR1 LGHDT, CDR2 YNNKEL (reference sequence). The CDR3 sequence: CASSQDMERGAYEQYF. The CDR3, as DNA: TGTGCCAGCAGCCAAGATATGGAGCGGGGGGCCTACGAGCAGTACTTC.

This clone was found a few times. J is TRBJ2-6 and V is TRBV4-1; TRBD2 matches 10 bases. Germline CDR1 is MGHRA and CDR2 is YSYEKL. Germline trimming cut 1 base from V and 0 bases from J; bases unmatched to any gene: 9. The CDR3 loop spans 20 amino acids. The CDR3 nucleotides are TGCGCCAGCAGCCAAGTAATTGGAAGCGGGAGGGCCTCTGGGGCCAACGTCCTGACTTTC. It encodes CASSQVIGSGRASGANVLTF.

This sequence joins TRBV27 and TRBJ1-5; no clear D gene. Germline lookup yields CDR1 MNHEY and CDR2 SMNVEV (reference sequence). Trimming shortened V by 5 bases and J by 0 bases, and 8 bases separated the two germline ends. The CDR3 loop spans 14 amino acids. The CDR3 DNA is TGTGCCAGCAGTCGCGGCTATAGCAATCAGCCCCAGCATTTT. This encodes CASSRGYSNQPQHF.

Only a few counts were recorded for this clone. The chain recombines TRBV18 with TRBJ1-6; no clear D. Germline-derived CDR1 and CDR2 are KGHSH and LQKENI. The CDR3 totals 12 residues. V shed 10 bases and J shed 6 bases, with 10 bases lying between them. CDR3 in amino acids: CATSRGNSPLHF. In DNA form, the CDR3 reads TGTGCCACCTCCCGGGGTAATTCACCCCTCCACTTT.

This chain joins TRBV2 and TRBJ1-2, with D perhaps TRBD1 (6 bases). Trimming stripped 7 bases from V and 4 bases from J, with 16 bases between. This CDR3 has 14 residues. CDR1 is SNHLY and CDR2 is FYNNEI in the germline V gene. The CDR3 is CASIAGALSYGYTF. The CDR3 coding sequence is TGTGCCAGCATCGCAGGGGCCCTCTCCTATGGCTACACCTTC.

V is TRBV6-6 and J is TRBJ2-7; TRBD1 matches 9 bases. The V and J ends lost 5 bases and 2 bases, in that order; junction bases with no gene match: 4. Germline V gene sequence: CDR1 MNHNY, CDR2 SVGAGI (reference sequence). The CDR3 length is 14 residues. The CDR3: CASSMGTGTYEQYF. Here the CDR3 DNA reads TGTGCCAGCAGTATGGGGACAGGGACCTACGAGCAGTACTTC.

V is TRBV30 and J is TRBJ1-5; 10 nucleotides match TRBD1. This CDR3 spans 16 amino acids. CDR1 is GTSNPN, CDR2 SVGIG, per germline (reference sequence). V lost 7 bases and J lost 0; bases outside the gene matches: 9. This chain's CDR3 is CAFSRDRGNSNQPQHF. The CDR3 nucleotides read TGTGCCTTCAGCCGGGACAGGGGAAATAGCAATCAGCCCCAGCATTTT.

This clone was seen a handful of times. J is TRBJ2-7 and V is TRBV4-3; 9 bases match TRBD2. The CDR3 length is 15 residues. Germline lookup yields CDR1 LGHNA and CDR2 YSLEER. J lost 4 bases, V lost 0 bases, and 4 bases had no gene match. Written as DNA, the CDR3 is TGCGCCAGCAGCCAAGATCCTAGCGGGACGTACGAGCAGTACTTC. Its translation: CASSQDPSGTYEQYF.

The V and J genes are TRBV7-9 and TRBJ2-7; 8 bases align to TRBD1. The CDR3 contains 14 residues. Per germline, CDR1 SEHNR and CDR2 FQNEAQ (reference sequence). With 3 bases clipped from V and 3 bases from J, the junction kept 4 bases outside the gene matches. The CDR3 is CASSFGQGRYEQYF. Here the CDR3 DNA reads TGTGCCAGCAGCTTTGGACAGGGACGCTACGAGCAGTACTTC.

The genes are TRBV28 and TRBJ1-2; 7 positions agree with TRBD1. J lost 8 bases, V lost 5 bases, and 5 bases had no gene match. CDR3 length equals 12 residues. CDR1 and CDR2 (germline): MDHEN, SYDVKM. CDR3 in amino acids: CASSPRGWGYTF. In nucleotides, the CDR3 is TGTGCCAGCAGTCCCAGGGGGTGGGGCTACACCTTC.

This clone came up a few times. The V and J genes are TRBV28 and TRBJ2-7; weak D call: TRBD1 (5 bases). Germline lookup yields CDR1 MDHEN and CDR2 SYDVKM. V was clipped by 7 bases and J by 1 base, with 8 bases between them. The CDR3 sequence is 12 residues long. This CDR3 is CASTGNSYEQYF. CDR3 nucleotides: TGTGCCAGCACAGGGAATTCCTACGAGCAGTACTTC.

The chain joins TRBV29-1 to TRBJ2-7, with TRBD1 as a possible D gene (5 bases). Looked up from germline, CDR1 is SQVTM and CDR2 is ANQGSEA. CDR3 length: 11 amino acids. With 4 bases removed from V and 5 bases from J, the gap between germline ends came to 9 bases. The CDR3 protein is CSVGLGDEQYF. CDR3 coding DNA: TGCAGCGTTGGGCTAGGGGACGAGCAGTACTTC.